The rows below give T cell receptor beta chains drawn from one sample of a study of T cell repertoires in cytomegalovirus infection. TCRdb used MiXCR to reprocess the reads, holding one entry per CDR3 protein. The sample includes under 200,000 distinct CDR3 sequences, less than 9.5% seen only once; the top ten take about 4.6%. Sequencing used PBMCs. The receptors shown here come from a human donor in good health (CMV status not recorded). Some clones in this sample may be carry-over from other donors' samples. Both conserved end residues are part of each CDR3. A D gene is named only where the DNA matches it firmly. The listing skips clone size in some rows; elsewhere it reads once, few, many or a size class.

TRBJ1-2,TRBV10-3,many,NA,CAISESWIGGSYGYTF,TGTGCCATCAGTGAGTCCTGGATCGGGGGGAGCTATGGCTACACCTTC
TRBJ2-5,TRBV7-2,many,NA,CASRPILQETQYF,TGTGCCAGCAGACCCATTCTACAAGAGACCCAGTACTTC
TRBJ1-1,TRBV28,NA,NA,CASSPRTGIANEAFF,TGTGCCAGCAGCCCTCGAACAGGGATCGCTAATGAAGCTTTCTTT
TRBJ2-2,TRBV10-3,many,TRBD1,CAIRRDRGTSGELFF,TGTGCCATCAGAAGGGACAGGGGGACCTCCGGGGAGCTGTTTTTT
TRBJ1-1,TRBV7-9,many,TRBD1,CASSLPRGGVYTEAFF,TGTGCCAGCAGCTTACCAAGAGGGGGCGTTTACACTGAAGCTTTCTTT
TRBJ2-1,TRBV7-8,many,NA,CASSFTFDNEQFF,TGTGCCAGCAGCTTCACGTTCGACAATGAGCAGTTCTTC
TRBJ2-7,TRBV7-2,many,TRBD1,CASKGRGFYEQYF,TGTGCCAGCAAGGGCAGGGGGTTCTACGAGCAGTACTTC
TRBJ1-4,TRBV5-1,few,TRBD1,CASSLSTGATNEKLFF,TGCGCCAGCAGCCTATCGACAGGGGCAACTAATGAAAAACTGTTTTTT
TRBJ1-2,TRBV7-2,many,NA,CASSLSGINGGYTF,TGTGCCAGCAGCTTATCAGGGATTAACGGTGGCTACACCTTC
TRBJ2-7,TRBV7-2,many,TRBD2,CASSRTSGGSYEQYF,TGTGCCAGCAGCAGGACTAGCGGGGGCTCCTACGAGCAGTACTTC
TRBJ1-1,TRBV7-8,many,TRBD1,CASGYRGVTEAFF,TGTGCCAGCGGGTACAGGGGGGTCACTGAAGCTTTCTTT
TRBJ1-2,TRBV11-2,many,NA,CASSLDFSNYGYTF,TGTGCCAGCAGCTTAGATTTCAGTAACTATGGCTACACCTTC
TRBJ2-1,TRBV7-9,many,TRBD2,CASTSRLAGGPEDNEQFF,TGTGCCAGCACCTCGAGACTAGCGGGAGGGCCAGAGGACAATGAGCAGTTCTTC
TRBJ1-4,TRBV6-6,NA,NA,CASSYSIPGFTNEKLFF,TGTGCCAGCAGTTACTCGATTCCCGGGTTTACTAATGAAAAACTGTTTTTT
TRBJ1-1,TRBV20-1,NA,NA,CSARGGPNTEAFF,TGCAGTGCTAGGGGCGGACCGAACACTGAAGCTTTCTTT
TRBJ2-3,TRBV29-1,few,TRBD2,CSVHLAGGTDTQYF,TGCAGCGTCCACCTAGCGGGGGGCACAGATACGCAGTATTTT
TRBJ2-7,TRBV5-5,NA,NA,CASSSMRASHEQYF,TGTGCCAGCAGCTCCATGAGGGCGTCTCACGAGCAGTACTTC
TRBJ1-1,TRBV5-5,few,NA,CASSLGDETEAFF,TGTGCCAGCAGCCTCGGGGATGAGACTGAAGCTTTCTTT